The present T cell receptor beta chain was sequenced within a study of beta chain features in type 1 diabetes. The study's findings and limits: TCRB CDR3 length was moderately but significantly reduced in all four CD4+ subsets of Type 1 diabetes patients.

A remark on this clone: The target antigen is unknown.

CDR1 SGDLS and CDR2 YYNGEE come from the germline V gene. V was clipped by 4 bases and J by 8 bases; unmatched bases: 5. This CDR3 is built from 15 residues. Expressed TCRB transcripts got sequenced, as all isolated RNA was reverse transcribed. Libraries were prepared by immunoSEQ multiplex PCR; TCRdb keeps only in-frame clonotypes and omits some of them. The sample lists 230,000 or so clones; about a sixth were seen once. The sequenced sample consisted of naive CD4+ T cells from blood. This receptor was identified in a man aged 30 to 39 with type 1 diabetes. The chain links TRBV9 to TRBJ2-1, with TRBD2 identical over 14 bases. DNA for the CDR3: TGTGCCAGCAGCCGGACTAGCGGGAGGTTCGATGAGCAGTTCTTC. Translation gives CASSRTSGRFDEQFF. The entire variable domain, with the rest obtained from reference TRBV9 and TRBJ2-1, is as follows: DSGVTQTPKHLITATGQRVTLRCSPRSGDLSVYWYQQSLDQGLQFLIQYYNGEERAKGNILERFSAQQFPDLHSELNLSSLELGDSALYFCASSRTSGRFDEQFFGPGTRLTVL.